This T cell receptor beta chain was sequenced for a study of molecular identifiers for immune sequencing clone quantification. This clonotype was observed at least ten times. No antigen is known for it. The study, taken as a whole, reports: Jurkat TCR RNA spiked in from one cell reportedly remained identifiable amid roughly 940,000 naive cells.

Previously published methods and listed TCR primers were used for the bulk TCR libraries. TCRdb processed the PCR reads anew with MiXCR; each CDR3 protein has one entry. The sample has some 65,000 distinct CDR3 sequences; approximately 18% are singletons. Germline loops: CDR1 SGDLS, CDR2 YYNGEE. V lost 3 bases and J lost 6; bases outside the gene matches: 6. The CDR3 covers 16 residues. Sequenced input: naive CD8+ T cells from blood, with Jurkat cell RNA spiked in. The subset: FACS-sorted CD8+CD4-CCR7+CD45RA+ naive T cells. The source of this sequence is a human donor in good health. Some libraries in this study had Jurkat cell RNA spiked in. The chain employs TRBV9 and TRBJ2-1, with 13 positions matching TRBD2. The CDR3 here is CASSGLTSGRVNEQFF. The DNA of the CDR3 is TGTGCCAGCAGCGGACTAACTAGCGGGAGGGTCAATGAGCAGTTCTTC.